The entry that follows covers one T cell receptor (beta chain) sequence. This clonotype was counted only a few times. Its cognate antigen has yet to be identified. Per-base qualities were not stored, and no clone one base away is much larger. Instrument on record: Illumina NovaSeq 6000. cDNA libraries for TCRalpha and TCRbeta were prepared by 5'RACE using constant-segment primers, with sample barcodes and unique molecular identifiers added. RNA was extracted from every sample with Trizol reagent. Libraries were amplified in two PCR steps, with a second sample barcode and Illumina TruSeq adapters added in the second step. Libraries were sequenced on an Illumina NovaSeq with 2 x 150 bp paired-end reads. In the original analysis: Reads were demultiplexed and collapsed into UMI-guided consensus sequences with migec v1.2.7. Using mixcr v2.1.11, UMI consensuses were aligned to TRA and TRB V and J templates and then assembled into clonotypes. A clonotype was counted as expanded or contracted only if both edgeR and NoisET called the change significant, with noise models trained on biological replicates. For edgeR calls, the cutoffs were a false discovery rate-adjusted p below 0.01 and a log2 fold-change threshold of 1. PCA with hierarchical clustering of max-normalized trajectories of the 1000 most abundant clonotypes was used as exploratory dynamics analysis. The CD4 or CD8 phenotype of responding clones was assigned using the separately sequenced CD4+ and CD8+ repertoires. TCRdb ran its own pipeline on the public reads, namely fastp trimming at Q25 and MiXCR clone calling, and kept in-frame beta chains. One record per CDR3 amino acid sequence lists the most common genes and DNA. TCRdb's processing, not the authors', yielded these V and J calls. Across this sample there are roughly 49,000 distinct CDR3 sequences, with 25% to 35% seen only once. Roughly two fifths of the sample lies in the top ten.

Ficoll-Paque density gradient centrifugation was used to isolate PBMCs. The record originates from a study of T-cell memory formation after mild COVID-19 (dated by TCRdb to the early 2020s). About the investigation overall: TCR sequence clusters from the two donors were largely donor specific. In two donors, T-cell clones that expanded and contracted after mild COVID-19 were followed by sequencing TCRalpha and TCRbeta repertoires longitudinally. Two young, previously healthy adult volunteers made up the cohort, one male and one female. Findings and caveats that apply to the study as a whole: Only two mild cases were covered by the study, and larger cohorts that include severe cases with pre-infection samples were considered necessary. Balanced CD4/CD8 phenotypes were observed for clones contracting from day 15 to 85, whereas a bias towards CD4+ was observed for a second wave of clones expanding from day 15 to 37. Some responding clones were detected in pre-infection memory, which suggested that pre-existing cross-reactive memory T cells had joined the SARS-CoV-2 response. Whether the second-wave clones peaking on day 37 were SARS-CoV-2 specific was not confirmed. Contracting CD4+ clones turned up mainly in the CM and EM memory subsets, whereas EMRA was where CD8+ clones were enriched.

Including the terminal cysteine and phenylalanine, the CDR3 comprises 10 residues. Just the 30-base CDR3 DNA is kept, in frame starting at base 1. Taken from the germline V gene (reference sequence), the CDR1 and CDR2 loops are MNHNY and SVGAGI. V and J are truncated by 7 bases and 3 bases respectively, leaving an intervening sequence of 3 bases. The receptor chain draws on TRBV6-6 and TRBJ1-1; the D gene assignment is ambiguous. This receptor was obtained from a man in his late teens or twenties who had mild COVID-19 (a few samples of this study predate the infection). The sample titles of this study are shuffled in the database, so cell type and time point are left out; the donor was told from shared clones. Sequencing was performed on PBMCs or a T cell subset sorted from them (not recorded which). The DNA is as follows: TGTGCCAGCATGCACACTGAAGCTTTCTTT. This codes for CASMHTEAFF.